This T cell receptor beta chain was captured in a study of T cells in Graves' hyperthyroidism and ophthalmopathy. Study details: Peripheral blood samples were taken at initial diagnosis, prior to any treatment.

What was amplified from RNA transcripts were TCR beta CDR3 regions. RT-PCR in the first round (using the HTBI primer set) targeted the TCR CDR3. TCRdb redid the calling of the multiplex PCR reads with MiXCR, one entry per CDR3 protein. Of approximately 320,000 distinct CDR3 sequences listed, around 17% are singletons. This clonotype was detected many times. The J segment lost 4 bases and the V segment lost 3 bases, leaving 11 bases of the junction unmatched. This CDR3 is 17 amino acids long. CDR1 and CDR2 (germline): SGHAT, FQNNGV. This chain connects TRBV11-2 to TRBJ2-7, with 11 bases matching TRBD2. Sequenced material: blood. The clonotype comes from a man aged 25-40 years with Graves' hyperthyroidism. CDR3: CASSFSTSGSSWYEQYF. CDR3 DNA sequence: TGTGCCAGCAGCTTTAGCACTAGCGGGAGTAGCTGGTACGAGCAGTACTTC.